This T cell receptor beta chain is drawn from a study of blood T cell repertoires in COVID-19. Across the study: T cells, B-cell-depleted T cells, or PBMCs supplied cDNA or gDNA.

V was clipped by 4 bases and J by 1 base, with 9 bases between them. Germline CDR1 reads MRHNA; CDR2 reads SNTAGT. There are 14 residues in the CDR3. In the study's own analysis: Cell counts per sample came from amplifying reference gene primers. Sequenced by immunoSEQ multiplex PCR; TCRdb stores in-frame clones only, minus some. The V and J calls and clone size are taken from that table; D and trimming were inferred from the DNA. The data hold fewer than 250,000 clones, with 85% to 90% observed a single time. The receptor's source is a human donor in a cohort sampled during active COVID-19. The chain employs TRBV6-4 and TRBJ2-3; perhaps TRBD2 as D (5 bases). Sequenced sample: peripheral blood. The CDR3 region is CASSAKGGTDTQYF. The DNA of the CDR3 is TGTGCCAGCAGTGCCAAGGGAGGCACAGATACGCAGTATTTT.